This T cell receptor beta chain was profiled in a study of cytomegalovirus exposure and HLA in healthy donors listed by TCRdb under 2017. Describing the broader study: In an earlier analysis of 587 of the donors, 276 Gb of sequence data and approximately 100 million unique TCR beta sequences from about 190 million T cells were reported. Both class I and class II loci were covered by HLA typing, at four-digit resolution. Besides the first cohort of around 700 subjects, a separate validation cohort made up of 120 different subjects was used. The study used immunosequencing to profile the T cell repertoires of approximately 630 subjects and linked those repertoires to cytomegalovirus serostatus. Typing coverage varied by locus: about 629-630 donors for A, B, C, DRB1 and DQB1; approximately 520 for DQA1; about 590 for DPA1; roughly 470 for DPB1. The aim of the study was to test whether cataloging public T cell receptors could identify signatures of past pathogen exposure. Among the roughly 370 genotyped donors, around 79% belonged to the genetic ancestry cluster associated with self-reported Caucasian donors. Alongside the repertoire data, information on donor age, sex, ethnicity and CMV serostatus was compiled. On average, 235,054 unique TCR beta nucleotide sequences were sequenced per donor among a few hundred genotyped donors of the cohort, with roughly 19% of those sequences being non-productive. An earlier analysis of approximately 580 of the donors used high-throughput TCR beta sequencing to judge whether each TCR beta V gene segment behaved as functional or pseudogenic. Every discovery cohort repertoire had been produced on one sequencing platform. The study combined high-throughput TCR immunosequencing, statistical association of individual TCRs with disease status, and machine learning to predict cytomegalovirus infection status. In a later analysis, previously published TCR beta repertoires from some 640 donors were re-analyzed and high-resolution HLA genotyping was added so that TCR occurrence patterns could be studied. The later analysis used no new phenotypic data to find candidate immune exposures, relying instead on TCR beta sequences and their occurrence across donors. Genome-wide SNP genotypes for about 55% of the 666 donors were used in a later genetic analysis, which treated that subset as a discovery cohort. About 280 gigabases of sequencing data and roughly 80 million unique TCR sequences made up an early release that covered around 640 HLA-typed donors. A few DR-DQ haplotypes were handled as single units for association and clustering because linkage in the cohort was strong. Broad study findings and their caveats: In a later analysis, about 17,000 TCR beta sequences were associated with specific HLA alleles at a false discovery rate of 0.05. In a later genetic analysis, a missense DCLRE1C variant was associated with V-gene and J-gene trimming of TCR beta chains, and the association was replicated in an independent cohort. The presence/absence analyses assumed that sequencing depth was roughly uniform across donors, and that assumption may not be true. An earlier analysis of approximately 600 of the donors showed that most TCR beta V segments appeared in productive rearrangements either about 87% or about 30% of the time, which broadly matched IMGT annotations. According to the authors, the approach could potentially be generalized to other disease states and immunological phenotypes. Because HLA typing was missing for some donors at each locus, association tests included only the typed subset. In both the original and validation cohorts, the classifier was reported to diagnose cytomegalovirus status with high specificity and sensitivity. Correlated functional status among segregating V segments might reflect linkage disequilibrium, but an unknown experimental factor could not be ruled out. Strong co-occurrence of HLA alleles, especially DR and DQ, made assigning TCR associations to individual alleles difficult. In a later analysis, the rate of TCR association differed among HLA loci, with DRB1 alleles having the most associated TCRs and HLA-C alleles having the fewest. Most TCR sequences were seen in very few donors, while some public TCRs were found in many individuals. A further reported finding was that TCR beta sequences accurately predicted the HLA-A and HLA-B alleles for most subjects in the first cohort. CMV serostatus was the only immune exposure information available for the cohort. The study listed 150 to 200 TCR beta chains as associated with cytomegalovirus. A cluster of highly shared sequence variants was judged likely to represent a technical artifact of the sequencing pipeline. In vitro tests confirmed that a few of the cytomegalovirus-associated TCR beta chains recognize cytomegalovirus antigens. A later analysis found that HLA-associated TCR beta chains were more clonally expanded and had lower generation probabilities than equally common non-associated chains. A later analysis reported that several top co-occurrence clusters appeared linked to parvovirus B19, influenza, CMV and Epstein-Barr virus. The earlier analysis of fewer than 750 of the donors excluded 15 to 20 rarely observed V segments, including chromosome 9 orphons, because counts were too low. Only TCR beta chains were sequenced in this cohort, and the absence of alpha or paired-chain data limited detectable features. The 87-base-pair reads could not distinguish some IMGT-functional V segments, including TRBV6-2 and TRBV6-3, so those segments were excluded. In a later genetic analysis, fewer N-insertions in productive TCRs were reported among donors in an Asian-associated ancestry cluster than the roughly 700-donor mean. A later analysis found that most CMV-associated TCR beta chains appeared HLA-restricted, with HLA associations seemingly driven largely by CMV exposure.

Looking up the germline V gene (reference sequence) yields CDR1 SGHNT and CDR2 YYREEE. From its cysteine to its phenylalanine, the CDR3 spans 12 amino acids. The DNA shown is the 36-base CDR3, in frame from base 1. The junction carries 9 bases between V and J, which are trimmed by 0 bases and 8 bases respectively. As concerns this clone: Which antigen it targets is not known. No much larger clonotype is one base removed from it; base qualities were not supplied.

The cohort was made up of approximately 700 healthy bone marrow donors. At the time of sampling, all cohort members were nominally healthy, though unrecorded immune exposures were likely present. The donor was CMV seropositive and belonged to the group of 250 to 300 seropositive cohort members. Each donor provided a peripheral blood sample, and peripheral blood mononuclear cells were used for TCR beta sequencing. The Qiagen DNeasy Blood Extraction Kit was used to extract genomic DNA from the blood cell samples. Receptor amplification or capture employed the immunoSEQ multiplex PCR assay. For the multiplex PCR, a mixture combining 60 forward primers for TCR Vbeta segments and 13 reverse primers for TCR Jbeta segments was used. Amplification of the CDR3 region of rearranged TCR beta genes was performed with a multiplex PCR assay on genomic DNA. The Illumina HiSeq System was used to sequence the amplified TCR beta libraries as 87-base-pair reads. The source study handled its data this way. A later analysis counted approximately 84 million unique TCR beta chains across the 640 or so repertoires, and some 11 million of these chains were shared by at least two donors. A nearest-neighbor algorithm error-corrected the raw reads and collapsed the reads into unique sequences, merging closely related sequences to remove PCR and sequencing errors. To assign V, D and J gene segments, CDR3 sequences were aligned to IMGT reference sequences. For a sequence to be retained, at least a six-nucleotide match to both a V gene segment and a J gene segment was required. Rearrangements were called productive when the CDR3 lacked stop codons and stayed in frame with V and J; all others were non-productive. CDR3 was defined by IMGT convention, running from the second conserved V-encoded cysteine to the conserved J-encoded phenylalanine. The earlier analysis of some 540 of the donors excluded any sequence lacking an unambiguous match to a single V gene segment. An earlier analysis of 550 to 650 of the donors classified V segments as functional when productive rearrangements were above 56.7% and as segregating when the standard deviation between donors was above 5%. A statistical classification framework was developed to diagnose cytomegalovirus status using the catalog of TCR beta chain sequences. In a later analysis, V and J genes were assigned by comparing TCR nucleotide sequences against IMGT/GENE-DB human TR gene sequences. A later analysis assigned CDR3 sequences and most-parsimonious VDJ recombination scenarios with the TCRdist pipeline. In a later analysis, each TCR beta chain was defined by its CDR3 amino acid sequence together with its V-gene family, and reads without a unique V-gene family were excluded. As a way to deal with suspected cross-contamination and a sequencing artifact, a later analysis dropped approximately 590 nucleotide sequences that were highly shared and had low generation probability. In a later analysis, a clonal expansion index was calculated for each public chain from normalized within-repertoire ranks of inferred template counts. In a later analysis, generation probabilities were computed with a VDJ recombination model fitted to out-of-frame rearrangements, and the resulting probabilities were checked against IGoR. A later analysis scored TCR-TCR, TCR-HLA and TCR-CMV co-occurrence with hypergeometric tests, applying a repertoire-size bias correction to TCR pairs. A later analysis estimated false discovery rates by permuting HLA or CMV assignments 20 times. In a later analysis, co-occurring TCRs were grouped using DBSCAN, and TCRdist sequence similarity was added for clustering within HLA-allele-positive subsets. Repertoires with fewer than 30,000 or more than 120,000 public chains, plus five repertoires with anomalous nucleotide sharing, were excluded from co-occurrence clustering. Drawn from immuneACCESS, this table holds only the in-frame rearrangements with V and J called that TCRdb kept. Clones are partly lost; checked studies trace under half to an unresolved V gene and leave the rest unexplained. The DNA was the basis for D and trimming; V, J and clone size are from that table. Counted in this sample were roughly 100,000 clones; 65% to 90% of them appeared once. Around 6.9% of the sample is held by the ten biggest clonotypes.

The chain links TRBV5-4 with TRBJ2-7; the best D guess is TRBD1, with 6 bases matching. The source is a man aged 25-45 years in good health and CMV-seropositive. The sample was PBMCs. The nucleotides are TGTGCCAGCAGCTTGGATCAGGGGCAGCAGTACTTC. This is translated as CASSLDQGQQYF. Joined to the reference TRBV5-4 and TRBJ2-7 proteins, this CDR3 gives the full variable domain: ETGVTQSPTHLIKTRGQQVTLRCSSQSGHNTVSWYQQALGQGPQFIFQYYREEENGRGNFPPRFSGLQFPNYSSELNVNALELDDSALYLCASSLDQGQQYFGPGTRLTVT.